Listed below are T cell receptor beta chains from one sample, sequenced in a study of OX40 agonist ivuxolimab in advanced cancers. Profiled with immunoSEQ multiplex PCR; TCRdb holds only in-frame clones, not every one. The data show about 27,000 clones, around nine tenths seen once. This specimen was CD4+ or CD8+ T cells sorted from blood, taken in a trial of the OX40 agonist ivuxolimab. The receptors originated from an adult with an advanced solid tumor such as melanoma, head and neck, liver or kidney cancer. CDR3s include the opening cysteine and the closing phenylalanine or tryptophan. A D gene is named only where the DNA matches it firmly. Expanded clones get a size class; other rows say once, few or many, or leave the size out.

.	.	TRBV5-6	TRBJ2-1	TGTGCCAGCAGCTTGGGTTGGGATCCCCACAATGAGCAGTTCTTC	CASSLGWDPHNEQFF
.	.	TRBV7-2	TRBJ1-1	TGTGCCAGCAGCTTAGCCCCCAACACTGAAGCTTTCTTT	CASSLAPNTEAFF
.	.	TRBV6-5	TRBJ1-5	TGTGCCAGCAGTTACCTAGCCAGGGATCAGCCCCAGCATTTT	CASSYLARDQPQHF
.	few	TRBV30	TRBJ1-1	TGTGCCTGGAACGCGGACACTGAAGCTTTCTTT	CAWNADTEAFF
.	.	TRBV7-2	TRBJ2-5	TGTGCCAGCAGCTCCATGTTGGCGGAAGAGACCCAGTACTTC	CASSSMLAEETQYF
.	.	TRBV6-1	TRBJ2-1	TGTGCCAGCACTCTCGGACCCTTCAATGAGCAGTTCTTC	CASTLGPFNEQFF
.	.	TRBV27	TRBJ2-2	TGTGCCAGCAGCCTAGCCTCCACCGGGGAGCTGTTTTTT	CASSLASTGELFF
.	.	TRBV4-1	TRBJ1-6	TGCGCCAGCAGCCAAGAGTCAGGGTCGTTTTTTTCACCCCTCCACTTT	CASSQESGSFFSPLHF
TRBD1	.	TRBV19	TRBJ2-7	TGTGCCAGTAGTACGGGGACAGGGCCCTTTTTTGGGGAGCAGTACTTC	CASSTGTGPFFGEQYF
TRBD1	few	TRBV4-1	TRBJ1-1	TGCGCCAGCAGCCACCTCCAGGGGGAGTACACTGAAGCTTTCTTT	CASSHLQGEYTEAFF
TRBD2	.	TRBV5-1	TRBJ2-1	TGCGCCAGCAGCTTGTCCGGACTAGATTTCAATGAGCAGTTCTTC	CASSLSGLDFNEQFF
.	.	TRBV5-6	TRBJ2-1	TGTGCCAGCAGCTTGAAGGGACAGCAGTTCTTC	CASSLKGQQFF
TRBD1	.	TRBV4-1	TRBJ1-1	TGCGCCAGCAGCCAAGTCGACAGGGGGAACACTGAAGCTTTCTTT	CASSQVDRGNTEAFF
.	.	TRBV2	TRBJ2-7	TGTGCCAGCAGTGAATTCACCACAACTTACGAGCAGTACTTC	CASSEFTTTYEQYF
.	.	TRBV27	TRBJ1-1	TGTGCCAGCAGTTTAGGCGGGGGGGGTCGGATATCAGCTTTCTTT	CASSLGGGGRISAFF
.	once	TRBV10-2	TRBJ2-7	TGCGCCAGCAGTCATTGGGGGACCGGGGGCTCCTACGAGCAGTACTTC	CASSHWGTGGSYEQYF
TRBD1	once	TRBV25-1	TRBJ1-5	TGTGCCAGCAGTGAAGGGACAGGGGCGAATCAGCCCCAGCATTTT	CASSEGTGANQPQHF
TRBD1	.	TRBV9	TRBJ1-2	TGTGCCAGCAGCGCCGGGACAGGGGTTCTGAGTAACTATGGCTACACCTTC	CASSAGTGVLSNYGYTF
.	.	TRBV9	TRBJ2-7	TGTGCCAGCAGCGTAGGCCAAGGCGTATCCTACGAGCAGTACTTC	CASSVGQGVSYEQYF
.	.	TRBV6-6	TRBJ1-2	TGTGCCAGCAGTTACTCGTCAGACTATGGCTACACCTTC	CASSYSSDYGYTF
.	.	TRBV4-3	TRBJ2-1	TGCGCCAGCAGCCAAGATCCTCTTTCGGACAATGAGCAGTTCTTC	CASSQDPLSDNEQFF
TRBD2	.	TRBV6-4	TRBJ2-3	TGTGCCAGCAGCGCCTTTACTAGCGGGAGTCCAGATACGCAGTATTTT	CASSAFTSGSPDTQYF
TRBD1	.	TRBV27	TRBJ2-2	TGTGCCAGCAGTTTAGGACAGGGGGTCGGGGAGCTGTTTTTT	CASSLGQGVGELFF
.	.	TRBV5-5	TRBJ2-7	TGTGCCAGCAGCCTGGACAGCCTTATTTCCTACGAGCAGTACTTC	CASSLDSLISYEQYF
.	.	TRBV5-6	TRBJ1-6	TGTGCCAGCAGCTTGGGAACGGGTTCACCCCTCCACTTT	CASSLGTGSPLHF
.	once	TRBV6-1	TRBJ2-5	TGTGCCAGCAGTGAAGTCGACTCCTCTGGGGAGACCCAGTACTTC	CASSEVDSSGETQYF
.	.	TRBV10-3	TRBJ2-7	TGTGCCATCAGCCCGAGACAGGCGCCCTCCTACGAGCAGTACTTC	CAISPRQAPSYEQYF
TRBD2	medium-sized	TRBV27	TRBJ2-7	TGTGCCAGCAGGCCGGGACTAGCGGAGAACTACGAGCAGTACTTC	CASRPGLAENYEQYF
.	once	TRBV7-8	TRBJ2-2	TGTGCCAGCACCCAGGCTGGGGCAGAGAGAACCGGGGAGCTGTTTTTT	CASTQAGAERTGELFF
TRBD2	.	TRBV27	TRBJ2-2	TGTGCCAGCAGTTTACCCTCCAGGGCAGTAGCGGGGGGGCACGGGGAGCTGTTTTTT	CASSLPSRAVAGGHGELFF
.	.	TRBV5-1	TRBJ2-7	TGCGCCAGCAGCTTGACTTCCTACGAGCAGTACTTC	CASSLTSYEQYF
.	.	TRBV4-1	TRBJ2-2	TGCGCCAGCAGCCAACAGGTGAACACCGGGGAGCTGTTTTTT	CASSQQVNTGELFF
.	.	TRBV6-6	TRBJ1-5	TGTGCCAGCAGTTACCGCGGTTATCAGCCCCAGCATTTT	CASSYRGYQPQHF
TRBD2	.	TRBV9	TRBJ2-3	TGTGCCAGCAGCCCCGGACTAGCGGGGGTGCTCGATACGCAGTATTTT	CASSPGLAGVLDTQYF
.	.	TRBV27	TRBJ1-2	TGTGCCAGCAGTTTAGGAGGGCATGGCTACACCTTC	CASSLGGHGYTF